This T cell receptor (beta chain) was retrieved from a study of blood T cell repertoires in COVID-19. About the research overall: Samples came from the United States, Italy and Spain, spanning acute and convalescent COVID-19. T cells, B-cell-depleted T cells, or PBMCs provided the cDNA or gDNA that served as material.

The V gene end was trimmed by 3 bases and the J gene end by 9 bases; junction bases not matched to a gene: 6. Germline V CDR1 and CDR2: GTSNPN, SVGIG (reference sequence). The CDR3 consists of 14 residues. Enrolled during active infection, Seattle patients were then followed longitudinally. Original methodology: Estimation of nucleated cell counts was performed using reference gene primer amplification. Using immunoSEQ multiplex PCR, the repertoire was profiled, and TCRdb retains in-frame clones only, with some absent. The V and J calls and clone size were taken over from that table, and D and trimming were inferred from the DNA. The sample lists approximately 100,000 clones, roughly 90% occurring once.

The TCR originated in a human donor with COVID-19, enrolled during active disease. The donor label of this sample is uncertain. Sequencing used peripheral blood. This chain links TRBV30 with TRBJ1-6; 9 bases line up with TRBD1. DNA for the CDR3: TGTGCCTGGAGAGCCCGGGACAGGGCTTCACCCCTCCACTTT. It specifies CAWRARDRASPLHF. Together with reference TRBV30 and TRBJ1-6, the CDR3 gives the full variable domain: SQTIHQWPATLVQPVGSPLSLECTVEGTSNPNLYWYRQAAGRGLQLLFYSVGIGQISSEVPQNLSASRPQDRQFILSSKKLLLSDSGFYLCAWRARDRASPLHFGNGTRLTVT.